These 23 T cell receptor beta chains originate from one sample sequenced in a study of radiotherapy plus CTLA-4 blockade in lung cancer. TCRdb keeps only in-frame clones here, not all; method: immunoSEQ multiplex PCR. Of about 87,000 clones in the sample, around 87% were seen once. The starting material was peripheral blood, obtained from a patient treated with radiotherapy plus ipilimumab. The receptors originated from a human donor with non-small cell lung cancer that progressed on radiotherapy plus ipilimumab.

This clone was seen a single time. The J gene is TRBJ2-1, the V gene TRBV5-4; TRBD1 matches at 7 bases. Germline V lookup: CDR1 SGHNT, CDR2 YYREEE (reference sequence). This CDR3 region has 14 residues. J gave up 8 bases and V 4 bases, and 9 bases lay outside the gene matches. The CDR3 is CASSMRQGWDEQFF. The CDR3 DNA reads TGTGCCAGCAGCATGAGACAGGGTTGGGATGAGCAGTTCTTC.

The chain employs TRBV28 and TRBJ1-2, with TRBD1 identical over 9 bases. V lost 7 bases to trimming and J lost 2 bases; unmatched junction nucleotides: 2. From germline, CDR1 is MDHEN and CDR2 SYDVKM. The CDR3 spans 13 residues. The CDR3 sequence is CASITGGNYGYTF. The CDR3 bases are TGTGCCAGCATAACAGGGGGCAACTATGGCTACACCTTC.

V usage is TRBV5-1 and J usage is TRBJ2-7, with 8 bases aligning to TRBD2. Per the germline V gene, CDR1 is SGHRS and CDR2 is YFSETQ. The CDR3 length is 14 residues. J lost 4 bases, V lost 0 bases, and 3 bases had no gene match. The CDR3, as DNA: TGCGCCAGCAGCTTGGATGGGACTAGTTACGAGCAGTACTTC. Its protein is CASSLDGTSYEQYF.

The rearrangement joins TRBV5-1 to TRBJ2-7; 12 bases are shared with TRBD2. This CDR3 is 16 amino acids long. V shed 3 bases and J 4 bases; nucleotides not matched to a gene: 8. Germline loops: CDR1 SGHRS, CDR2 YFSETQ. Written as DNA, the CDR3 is TGCGCCAGCAGCTCGTCTAGCGGGGGGGCGAATTACGAGCAGTACTTC. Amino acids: CASSSSSGGANYEQYF.

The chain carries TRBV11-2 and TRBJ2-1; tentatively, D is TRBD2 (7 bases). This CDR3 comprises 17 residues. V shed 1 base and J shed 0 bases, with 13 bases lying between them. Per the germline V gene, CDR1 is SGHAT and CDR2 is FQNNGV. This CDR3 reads CASSLVPGGSSYNEQFF. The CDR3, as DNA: TGTGCCAGCAGCTTAGTTCCGGGGGGCAGCTCCTACAATGAGCAGTTCTTC.

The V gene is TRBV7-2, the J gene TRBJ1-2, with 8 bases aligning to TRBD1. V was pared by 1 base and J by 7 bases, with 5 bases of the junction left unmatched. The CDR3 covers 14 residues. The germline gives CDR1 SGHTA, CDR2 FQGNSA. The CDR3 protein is CASSLDRTGFGYTF. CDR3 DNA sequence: TGTGCCAGCAGCTTAGATCGGACAGGGTTTGGCTACACCTTC.

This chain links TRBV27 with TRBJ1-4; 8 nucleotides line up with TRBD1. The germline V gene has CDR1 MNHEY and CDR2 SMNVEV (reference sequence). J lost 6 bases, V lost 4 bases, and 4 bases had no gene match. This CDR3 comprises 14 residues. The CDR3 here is CASSSRQGHEKLFF. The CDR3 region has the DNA TGTGCCAGCAGTTCCCGACAGGGGCATGAAAAACTGTTTTTT. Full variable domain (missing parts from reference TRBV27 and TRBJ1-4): EAQVTQNPRYLITVTGKKLTVTCSQNMNHEYMSWYRQDPGLGLRQIYYSMNVEVTDKGDVPEGYKVSRKEKRNFPLILESPSPNQTSLYFCASSSRQGHEKLFFGSGTQLSVL.

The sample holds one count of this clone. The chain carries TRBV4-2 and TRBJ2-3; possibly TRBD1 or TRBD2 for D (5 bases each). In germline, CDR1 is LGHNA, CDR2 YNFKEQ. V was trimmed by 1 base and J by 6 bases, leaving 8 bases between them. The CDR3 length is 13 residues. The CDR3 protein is CASSQAWDDTQYF. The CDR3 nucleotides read TGTGCCAGCAGCCAAGCTTGGGACGATACGCAGTATTTT.

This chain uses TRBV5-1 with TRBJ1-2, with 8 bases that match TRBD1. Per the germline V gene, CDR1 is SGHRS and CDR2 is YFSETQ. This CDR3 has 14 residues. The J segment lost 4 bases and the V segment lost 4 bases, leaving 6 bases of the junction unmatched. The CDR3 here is CASSPGQGVYGYTF. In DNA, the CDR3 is TGCGCCAGCAGCCCCGGACAGGGAGTCTATGGCTACACCTTC.

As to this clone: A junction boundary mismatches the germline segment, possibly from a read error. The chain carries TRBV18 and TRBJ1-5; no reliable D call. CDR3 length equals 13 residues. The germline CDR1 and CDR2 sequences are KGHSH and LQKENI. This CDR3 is CASSPQRWQPQHF. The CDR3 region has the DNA TGTGCCAGCTCCCCACAGAGGTGGCAGCCCCAGCATTTT.

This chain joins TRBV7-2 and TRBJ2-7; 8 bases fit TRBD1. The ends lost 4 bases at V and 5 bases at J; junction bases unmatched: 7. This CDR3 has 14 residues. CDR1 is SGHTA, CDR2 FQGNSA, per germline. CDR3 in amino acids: CASSSGQVFDEQYF. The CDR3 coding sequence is TGTGCCAGCAGCTCGGGACAGGTGTTTGACGAGCAGTACTTC.

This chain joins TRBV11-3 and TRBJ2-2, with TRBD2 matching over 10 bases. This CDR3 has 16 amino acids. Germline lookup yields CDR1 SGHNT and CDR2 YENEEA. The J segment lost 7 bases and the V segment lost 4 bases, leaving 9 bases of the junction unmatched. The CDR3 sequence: CASSSERGGQFGELFF. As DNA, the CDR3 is TGTGCCAGCAGCTCTGAGCGGGGGGGCCAATTCGGGGAGCTGTTTTTT.

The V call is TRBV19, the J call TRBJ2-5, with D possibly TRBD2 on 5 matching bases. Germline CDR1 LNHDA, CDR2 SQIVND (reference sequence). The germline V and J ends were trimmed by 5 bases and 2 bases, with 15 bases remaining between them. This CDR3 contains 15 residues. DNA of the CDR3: TGTGCCAGTAGTCCCCGCCCCCGGGGTCAAGAGACCCAGTACTTC. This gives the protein CASSPRPRGQETQYF. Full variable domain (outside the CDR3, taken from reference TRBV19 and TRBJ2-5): DGGITQSPKYLFRKEGQNVTLSCEQNLNHDAMYWYRQDPGQGLRLIYYSQIVNDFQKGDIAEGYSVSREKKESFPLTVTSAQKNPTAFYLCASSPRPRGQETQYFGPGTRLLVL.

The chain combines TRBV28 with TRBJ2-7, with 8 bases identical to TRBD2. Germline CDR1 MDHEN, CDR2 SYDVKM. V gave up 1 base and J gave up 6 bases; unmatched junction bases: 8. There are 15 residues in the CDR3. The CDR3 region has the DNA TGTGCCAGCAGTTTATATCCAGCGGGGGAAGGCGAGCAGTACTTC. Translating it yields CASSLYPAGEGEQYF. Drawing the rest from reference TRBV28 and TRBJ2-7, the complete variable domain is DVKVTQSSRYLVKRTGEKVFLECVQDMDHENMFWYRQDPGLGLRLIYFSYDVKMKEKGDIPEGYSVSREKKERFSLILESASTNQTSMYLCASSLYPAGEGEQYFGPGTRLTVT.

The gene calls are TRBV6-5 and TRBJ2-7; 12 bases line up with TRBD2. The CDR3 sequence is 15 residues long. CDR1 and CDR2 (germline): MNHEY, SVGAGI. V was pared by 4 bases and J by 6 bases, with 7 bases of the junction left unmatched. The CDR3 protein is CASSSKTSGSSEQYF. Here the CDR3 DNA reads TGTGCCAGCAGTTCCAAGACTAGCGGGAGTAGCGAGCAGTACTTC.

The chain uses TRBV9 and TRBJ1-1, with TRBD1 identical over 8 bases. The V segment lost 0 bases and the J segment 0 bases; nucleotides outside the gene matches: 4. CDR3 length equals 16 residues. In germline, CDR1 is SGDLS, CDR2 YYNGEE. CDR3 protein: CASSVVPGGLNTEAFF. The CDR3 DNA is TGTGCCAGCAGCGTAGTACCAGGGGGCCTGAACACTGAAGCTTTCTTT.

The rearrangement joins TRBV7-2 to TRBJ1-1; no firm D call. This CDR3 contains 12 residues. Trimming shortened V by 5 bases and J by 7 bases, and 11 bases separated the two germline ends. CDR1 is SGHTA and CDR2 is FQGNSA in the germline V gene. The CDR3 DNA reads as TGTGCCAGCAGCATCGCTTGGGGTGAAGCTTTCTTT. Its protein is CASSIAWGEAFF.

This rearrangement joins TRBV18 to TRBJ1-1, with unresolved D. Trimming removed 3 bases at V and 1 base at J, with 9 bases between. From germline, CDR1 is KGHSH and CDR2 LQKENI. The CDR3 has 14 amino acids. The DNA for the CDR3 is TGTGCCAGCTCACCCGCGACAAGGAACACTGAAGCTTTCTTT. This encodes CASSPATRNTEAFF.

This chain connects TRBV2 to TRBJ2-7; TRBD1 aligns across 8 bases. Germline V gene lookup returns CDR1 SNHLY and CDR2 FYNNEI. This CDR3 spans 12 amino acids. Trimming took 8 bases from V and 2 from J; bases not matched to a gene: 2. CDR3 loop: CASRTGTYEQYF. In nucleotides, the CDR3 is TGTGCCAGCCGGACAGGGACCTACGAGCAGTACTTC.

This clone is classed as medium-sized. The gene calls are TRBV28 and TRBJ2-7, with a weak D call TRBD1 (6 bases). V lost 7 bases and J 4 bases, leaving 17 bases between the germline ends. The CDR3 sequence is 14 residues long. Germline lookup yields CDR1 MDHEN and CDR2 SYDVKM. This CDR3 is CASTLPGQPYEQYF. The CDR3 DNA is TGTGCCAGCACCCTGCCGGGACAACCATACGAGCAGTACTTC.

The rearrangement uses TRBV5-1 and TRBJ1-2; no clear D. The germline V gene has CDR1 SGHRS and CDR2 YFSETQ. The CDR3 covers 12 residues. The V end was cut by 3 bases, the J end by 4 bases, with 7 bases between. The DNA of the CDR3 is TGCGCCAGCAGCTCGGACTCCTATGGCTACACCTTC. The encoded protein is CASSSDSYGYTF.

CDR3 residues: CASTHTSGANVLTF. The CDR3 DNA is TGTGCCAGTACCCACACCTCTGGGGCCAACGTCCTGACTTTC. This chain uses TRBV19 with TRBJ2-6; D gene uncertain. V lost 7 bases and J 0 bases, leaving 7 bases between the germline ends. The germline gives CDR1 LNHDA, CDR2 SQIVND (reference sequence). This CDR3 spans 14 amino acids.

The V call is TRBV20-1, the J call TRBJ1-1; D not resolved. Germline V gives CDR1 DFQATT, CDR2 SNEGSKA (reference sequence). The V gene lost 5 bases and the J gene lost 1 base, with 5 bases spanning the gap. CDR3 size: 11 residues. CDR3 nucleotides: TGCAGTGCTCCTTCGAACACTGAAGCTTTCTTT. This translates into CSAPSNTEAFF.